This TCR beta chain came from a study of cytomegalovirus exposure and HLA in healthy donors. Germline lookup yields CDR1 GTSNPN and CDR2 SVGIG (reference sequence). The CDR3 loop spans 15 amino acids. V lost 0 bases to trimming and J lost 2 bases, with 11 bases between them. The PCR used 60 Vbeta and 13 Jbeta primers. Per the authors' pipeline: In a later analysis, 75 million to 85 million unique TCR beta chains included roughly 11 million shared by two or more donors. Repertoires were generated with immunoSEQ multiplex PCR, while TCRdb's copy carries only in-frame clones and drops some. Clone size and V and J calls were adopted from that table, with D and trimming inferred from the DNA. Of fewer than 60,000 clones detected, around 50% appear once; the ten largest clones hold over 9.5%. Donors in the study were healthy people who gave bone marrow. Comment on this clone: Its antigen is unidentified. Other DNA sequences in the same sample also yield this CDR3.

Findings and limits, study-wide: Immune exposure was documented only through CMV serostatus. Per a later analysis, fewer than 20,000 TCR beta sequences showed association with HLA alleles at 0.05 false discovery rate.

Specimen: PBMCs. The genes are TRBV30 and TRBJ1-5; tentative D call: TRBD1 (6 bases). The TCR originated in a human donor in good health. The DNA for the CDR3 is TGTGCCTGGAGTGTAGGGGGTTCTGGCAATCAGCCCCAGCATTTT. Translated: CAWSVGGSGNQPQHF.